This T cell receptor beta chain comes out of a study of cytomegalovirus exposure and HLA in healthy donors. General study results and limits: Later analysis identified 16,000 or so TCR beta sequences associated with HLA alleles, using a false discovery rate threshold of 0.05.

Vbeta (60) and Jbeta (13) primers were used in the PCR. Assay used: immunoSEQ multiplex PCR; TCRdb lists only in-frame clones, some missing. The table includes about 170,000 clones, 75% to 90% detected once. Only one count was recorded for this clone. Its antigen is as yet unknown. J was trimmed by 2 bases and V by 4 bases; bases with no gene match: 4. The V gene's germline CDR1 is SGHNT and CDR2 YYREEE (reference sequence). The CDR3 totals 14 residues. The chain carries TRBV5-4 and TRBJ2-5, with 8 bases that match TRBD2. The source is a girl between 2 and 10 years old in good health and CMV-seropositive. Sequencing was done on a sample of PBMCs. The CDR3 DNA reads as TGTGCCAGCAGCCCGGGGGGGCGGCAAGAGACCCAGTACTTC. Residues: CASSPGGRQETQYF.